The rows below give T cell receptor beta chains drawn from one sample of a study of regulatory and conventional T cells in RAG deficiency. TCRdb keeps only in-frame clones here, not all; method: immunoSEQ multiplex PCR. The sample holds roughly 7,100 clones; about 90% are singletons and the top ten take over 1.2%. These records were also assigned to another study, of regulatory T cells.

The sample taken for sequencing was CD127- CD25+ CD4+ Tregs sorted from blood. These receptors were collected from a human donor in good health. Each CDR3 is given with its conserved first and last residue. Each record gives: V gene, clone size, D gene, CDR3 length, J gene, CDR3 protein, CDR3 DNA. D genes are given only for firm matches. Clone size is not always given. Where it is, it says once, few, many or a class for expanded clones.

v_gene: TRBV20-1
abundance: NA
d_gene: NA
len: 10
j_gene: TRBJ2-5
CDR3aa: CSAARETQYF
CDR3nt: TGCAGTGCAGCCAGGGAGACCCAGTACTTC

v_gene: TRBV5-1
abundance: NA
d_gene: NA
len: 15
j_gene: TRBJ1-5
CDR3aa: CASSLEGIGGQPQHF
CDR3nt: TGCGCCAGCAGCTTGGAAGGGATCGGAGGACAGCCCCAGCATTTT

v_gene: TRBV10-3
abundance: once
d_gene: NA
len: 15
j_gene: TRBJ2-6
CDR3aa: CAISEGGSGANVLTF
CDR3nt: TGTGCCATCAGTGAGGGAGGGAGTGGGGCCAACGTCCTGACTTTC

v_gene: TRBV5-1
abundance: NA
d_gene: TRBD1
len: 15
j_gene: TRBJ2-7
CDR3aa: CASSLAGDRGYEQYF
CDR3nt: TGCGCCAGCAGCTTGGCCGGGGACAGGGGCTACGAGCAGTACTTC

v_gene: TRBV5-1
abundance: NA
d_gene: TRBD1
len: 15
j_gene: TRBJ2-7
CDR3aa: CASSPLDRLSYEQYF
CDR3nt: TGCGCCAGCAGCCCGTTGGACAGGTTATCCTACGAGCAGTACTTC

v_gene: TRBV18
abundance: NA
d_gene: TRBD1
len: 16
j_gene: TRBJ2-7
CDR3aa: CASSPSGQGTAYEQYF
CDR3nt: TGTGCCAGCTCACCATCGGGACAGGGGACGGCGTACGAGCAGTACTTC

v_gene: TRBV4-3
abundance: few
d_gene: NA
len: 14
j_gene: TRBJ1-4
CDR3aa: CASGFGTRREKLFF
CDR3nt: TGCGCCAGCGGATTCGGGACAAGGAGGGAAAAACTGTTTTTT

v_gene: TRBV4-1
abundance: NA
d_gene: TRBD2
len: 18
j_gene: TRBJ2-1
CDR3aa: CASSQVRLAASSYNEQFF
CDR3nt: TGCGCCAGCAGCCAAGTACGTCTAGCGGCAAGCTCCTACAATGAGCAGTTCTTC

v_gene: TRBV10-3
abundance: NA
d_gene: NA
len: 11
j_gene: TRBJ2-7
CDR3aa: CATGDNYEQYF
CDR3nt: TGTGCCACCGGGGACAACTACGAGCAGTACTTC

v_gene: TRBV7-3
abundance: NA
d_gene: NA
len: 14
j_gene: TRBJ2-5
CDR3aa: CASSQRGNRETQYF
CDR3nt: TGTGCCAGCAGCCAAAGGGGCAACCGGGAGACCCAGTACTTC

v_gene: TRBV28
abundance: NA
d_gene: NA
len: 12
j_gene: TRBJ2-7
CDR3aa: CATQEDSYEQYF
CDR3nt: TGTGCCACCCAGGAGGACTCCTACGAGCAGTACTTC

v_gene: TRBV7-3
abundance: NA
d_gene: TRBD1
len: 15
j_gene: TRBJ1-1
CDR3aa: CASSYVQGTVTEAFF
CDR3nt: TGTGCCAGCAGCTACGTACAGGGGACGGTAACTGAAGCTTTCTTT

v_gene: TRBV30
abundance: NA
d_gene: TRBD1
len: 13
j_gene: TRBJ1-3
CDR3aa: CAWDQGARNTIYF
CDR3nt: TGTGCCTGGGACCAGGGGGCTCGAAACACCATATATTTT

v_gene: TRBV10-3
abundance: NA
d_gene: TRBD1
len: 15
j_gene: TRBJ1-1
CDR3aa: CAISFRDRGNTEAFF
CDR3nt: TGTGCCATCAGCTTTCGGGACAGGGGGAACACTGAAGCTTTCTTT

v_gene: TRBV7-2
abundance: once
d_gene: TRBD1
len: 14
j_gene: TRBJ1-5
CDR3aa: CASSPGTASQPQHF
CDR3nt: TGTGCCAGCAGCCCTGGGACAGCCTCTCAGCCCCAGCATTTT

v_gene: TRBV28
abundance: NA
d_gene: TRBD1
len: 11
j_gene: TRBJ2-7
CDR3aa: CASSFEDRVYF
CDR3nt: TGTGCCAGCAGTTTCGAAGACAGGGTCTACTTC

v_gene: TRBV6-1
abundance: NA
d_gene: NA
len: 10
j_gene: TRBJ2-5
CDR3aa: CASVEETQYF
CDR3nt: TGTGCCAGCGTGGAGGAGACCCAGTACTTC

v_gene: TRBV10-3
abundance: few
d_gene: TRBD1
len: 13
j_gene: TRBJ2-7
CDR3aa: CATRDRGLHEQYF
CDR3nt: TGTGCCACTCGGGACAGGGGGCTACACGAGCAGTACTTC

v_gene: TRBV21-1
abundance: NA
d_gene: NA
len: 20
j_gene: TRBJ2-2
CDR3aa: CASSKGAGGILVRNTGELFF
CDR3nt: TGTGCCAGCAGCAAAGGAGCGGGGGGGATTCTGGTGAGGAACACCGGGGAGCTGTTTTTT

v_gene: TRBV19
abundance: NA
d_gene: NA
len: 12
j_gene: TRBJ1-2
CDR3aa: CASSIDQGGYTF
CDR3nt: TGCGCCAGTAGTATAGATCAGGGTGGCTACACCTTC

v_gene: TRBV15
abundance: NA
d_gene: TRBD1
len: 15
j_gene: TRBJ1-2
CDR3aa: CATSRGQGESDGYTF
CDR3nt: TGTGCCACCAGCAGGGGACAGGGAGAGTCGGATGGCTACACCTTC

v_gene: TRBV27
abundance: NA
d_gene: NA
len: 15
j_gene: TRBJ2-7
CDR3aa: CASRLTGVITYEQYF
CDR3nt: TGTGCCAGCAGACTCACAGGCGTAATAACCTACGAGCAGTACTTC

v_gene: TRBV14
abundance: once
d_gene: NA
len: 14
j_gene: TRBJ1-1
CDR3aa: CASRLGGGGTEAFF
CDR3nt: TGTGCCAGCAGGCTGGGGGGCGGGGGAACTGAAGCTTTCTTT